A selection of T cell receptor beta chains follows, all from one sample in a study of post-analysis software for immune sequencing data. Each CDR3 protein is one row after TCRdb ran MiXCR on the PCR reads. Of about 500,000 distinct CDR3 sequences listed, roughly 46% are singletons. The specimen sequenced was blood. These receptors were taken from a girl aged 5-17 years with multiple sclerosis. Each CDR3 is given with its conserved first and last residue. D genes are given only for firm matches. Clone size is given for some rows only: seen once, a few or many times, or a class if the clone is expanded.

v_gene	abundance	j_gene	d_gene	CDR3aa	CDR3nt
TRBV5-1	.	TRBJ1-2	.	CASSLEQTGYGYTF	TGCGCCAGCAGCTTGGAGCAAACAGGTTATGGCTACACCTTC
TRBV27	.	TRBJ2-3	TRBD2	CASRGRITDTQYF	TGTGCCAGCCGCGGGAGGATTACAGATACGCAGTATTTT
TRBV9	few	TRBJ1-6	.	CASSSAGFNSPLHF	TGTGCCAGCAGCTCGGCAGGGTTTAATTCACCCCTCCACTTT
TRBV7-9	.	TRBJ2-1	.	CASSPRGATSSYNEQFF	TGTGCCAGCAGCCCCCGAGGAGCTACTAGCTCCTACAATGAGCAGTTCTTC
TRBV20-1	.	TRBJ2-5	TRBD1	CSARVFPGGIETQYF	TGCAGTGCTAGAGTGTTCCCAGGGGGCATAGAGACCCAGTACTTC
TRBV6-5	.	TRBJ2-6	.	CASSYGGSGANVLTF	TGTGCCAGCAGTTATGGGGGCTCTGGGGCCAACGTCCTGACTTTC
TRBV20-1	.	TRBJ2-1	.	CSANPGEVAYNEQFF	TGCAGTGCTAACCCCGGTGAGGTCGCGTACAATGAGCAGTTCTTC
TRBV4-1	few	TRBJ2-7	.	CASSQGRARDLGDEQYF	TGCGCCAGCAGCCAAGGCCGAGCGCGTGACTTGGGTGACGAGCAGTACTTC
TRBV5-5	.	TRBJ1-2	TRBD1	CASSIGQGPDGYTF	TGTGCCAGCAGCATAGGACAGGGGCCGGATGGCTACACCTTC
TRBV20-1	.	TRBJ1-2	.	CSAYSGSGYGYTF	TGCAGTGCTTATTCAGGGTCGGGCTATGGCTACACCTTC
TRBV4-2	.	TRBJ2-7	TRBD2	CASSQARGRAAHEQYF	TGTGCCAGCAGCCAAGCCCGCGGGAGGGCCGCCCACGAGCAGTACTTC
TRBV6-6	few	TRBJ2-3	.	CAVGARGTDTQYF	TGTGCCGTAGGGGCGCGGGGCACAGATACGCAGTATTTT
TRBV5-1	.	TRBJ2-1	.	CASSPGISSYNEQFF	TGCGCCAGCAGCCCCGGGATTAGCTCCTACAATGAGCAGTTCTTC
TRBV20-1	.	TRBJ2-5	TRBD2	CSASRAGERGEQYF	TGCAGTGCTAGTAGGGCGGGAGAAAGAGGTGAGCAGTACTTC
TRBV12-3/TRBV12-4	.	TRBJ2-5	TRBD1	CASSPYYRQGALETQYF	TGTGCCAGCAGTCCCTACTATCGACAGGGGGCGCTGGAGACCCAGTACTTC
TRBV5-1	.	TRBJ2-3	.	CASSLEGRWADTQYF	TGCGCCAGCAGCTTGGAAGGGAGGTGGGCAGATACGCAGTATTTT
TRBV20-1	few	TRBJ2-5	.	CSAQVAEETQYF	TGCAGTGCTCAGGTCGCCGAAGAGACCCAGTACTTC
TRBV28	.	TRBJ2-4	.	CASSPGFSKNIQYF	TGTGCCAGCAGTCCCGGTTTCTCCAAAAACATTCAGTACTTC
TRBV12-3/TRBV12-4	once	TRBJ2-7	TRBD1	CASSIGQGGEQYF	TGTGCCAGCAGCATCGGACAGGGGGGCGAGCAGTACTTC
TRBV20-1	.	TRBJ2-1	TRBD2	CSRRVSGSRNEQFF	TGCAGTCGTCGGGTTAGCGGGAGTCGGAATGAGCAGTTCTTC
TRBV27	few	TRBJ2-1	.	CASSYVQGHSEQFF	TGTGCCAGCAGTTACGTTCAGGGGCACTCTGAGCAGTTCTTC
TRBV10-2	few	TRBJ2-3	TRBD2	CASSEEAGVPDTQYF	TGCGCCAGCAGTGAGGAGGCGGGAGTTCCAGATACGCAGTATTTT